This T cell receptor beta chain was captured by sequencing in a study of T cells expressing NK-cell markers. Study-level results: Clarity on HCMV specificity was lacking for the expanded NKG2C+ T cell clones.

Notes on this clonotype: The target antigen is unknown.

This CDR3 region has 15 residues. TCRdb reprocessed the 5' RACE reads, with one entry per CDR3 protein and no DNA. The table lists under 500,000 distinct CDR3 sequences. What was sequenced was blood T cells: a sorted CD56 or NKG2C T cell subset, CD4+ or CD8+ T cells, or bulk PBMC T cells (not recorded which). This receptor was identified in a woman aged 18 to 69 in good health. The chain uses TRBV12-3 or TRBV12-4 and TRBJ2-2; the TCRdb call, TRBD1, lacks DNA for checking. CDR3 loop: CASMVLGRSTGELFF.